The 26 T cell receptor beta chains below come from one sample, sequenced in a study of blood T cell repertoires in COVID-19. Data came from immunoSEQ multiplex PCR; TCRdb stores just in-frame clones and leaves some out. The repertoire holds hundreds of thousands of clones, with around 89% as singletons. The sequencing sample was made of PBMCs or T cells enriched from blood (not recorded which). The source is a young woman who had recovered from COVID-19.

The genes are TRBV19 and TRBJ1-2; D unresolved. V was cut by 8 bases and J by 14 bases, with 15 bases left in between. Germline values: CDR1 LNHDA, CDR2 SQIVND (reference sequence). CDR3 length equals 10 residues. The CDR3: CASARWMRTF. In DNA, the CDR3 is TGTGCCAGTGCGCGTTGGATGAGGACCTTC.

The CDR3 nucleotides read TGTGCCAGCAGTTTTTTTCGAGGGTATGGCTACACCTTC. Translating it yields CASSFFRGYGYTF. V usage is TRBV27 and J usage is TRBJ1-2, with D hard to call. Germline CDR1 and CDR2: MNHEY and SMNVEV (reference sequence). The CDR3 has 13 amino acids. V lost 3 bases and J 5 bases, leaving 10 bases between the germline ends.

This chain joins TRBV5-4 and TRBJ2-5; the D gene is possibly TRBD2 (7 bases). The CDR3 contains 15 residues. Germline V gene sequence: CDR1 SGHNT, CDR2 YYREEE (reference sequence). V shed 3 bases and J shed 1 base, with 13 bases lying between them. The CDR3 DNA sequence: TGTGCCAGCAGCTGGGGGGGGCTAGCCCAAGAGACCCAGTACTTC. Translating gives CASSWGGLAQETQYF.

J is TRBJ1-4 and V is TRBV28; no clear D. The CDR3 extends over 13 amino acids. Trimming shortened V by 6 bases and J by 6 bases, and 11 bases separated the two germline ends. Germline V lookup: CDR1 MDHEN, CDR2 SYDVKM. CDR3 DNA sequence: TGTGCCAGCAGCCCTGGGAGCGATGAAAAACTGTTTTTT. As protein: CASSPGSDEKLFF.

This chain joins TRBV7-2 and TRBJ1-1; the D is unclear. V lost 1 base and J lost 4, with 13 bases in between. This CDR3 has 15 amino acids. CDR1 and CDR2 (germline): SGHTA, FQGNSA. CDR3 sequence: CASSLVPMGSTEAFF. For the CDR3, the DNA is TGTGCCAGCAGCTTAGTCCCTATGGGGAGCACTGAAGCTTTCTTT. The full variable domain, completed using reference TRBV7-2 and TRBJ1-1, is GAGVSQSPSNKVTEKGKDVELRCDPISGHTALYWYRQSLGQGLEFLIYFQGNSAPDKSGLPSDRFSAERTGGSVSTLTIQRTQQEDSAVYLCASSLVPMGSTEAFFGQGTRLTVV.

The chain employs TRBV19 and TRBJ1-5, with 8 positions matching TRBD1. Looked up from germline, CDR1 is LNHDA and CDR2 is SQIVND (reference sequence). With V trimmed by 6 bases and J by 7 bases, 11 bases remained unmatched. The CDR3 is 15 residues long. CDR3 loop: CASSMAGQAGQPQHF. CDR3 coding DNA: TGTGCCAGTAGCATGGCGGGACAGGCAGGGCAGCCCCAGCATTTT.

J is TRBJ2-3 and V is TRBV6-5, with D perhaps matching TRBD2 (7 bases). The V gene lost 4 bases and the J gene lost 3 bases, with 14 bases spanning the gap. CDR3 length: 15 amino acids. CDR1 is MNHEY, CDR2 SVGAGI, per germline. The CDR3 is CASSLGGGLTDTQYF. In DNA form, the CDR3 reads TGTGCCAGCAGTTTAGGGGGGGGGTTGACAGATACGCAGTATTTT.

CDR3 DNA: TGTGCCAGCAGCGGCACGGGAGCCTCCTATAATTCACCCCTCCACTTT. Translated, it gives CASSGTGASYNSPLHF. The chain employs TRBV9 and TRBJ1-6, with D uncertain. V dropped 3 bases and J dropped 0 bases, with 10 bases sitting between them. The CDR3 has 16 residues. Germline V gene data show CDR1 as SGDLS and CDR2 as YYNGEE.

On this clone itself: The junction departs from germline at one end; a sequencing error may be responsible. The J gene is TRBJ1-4, the V gene TRBV27, with TRBD1 as a possible D gene (6 bases). Germline V lookup: CDR1 MNHEY, CDR2 SMNVEV (reference sequence). The CDR3 contains 14 residues. The chain's CDR3 is CASSLTGGGVKLFF. Here the CDR3 DNA reads TGTGCAAGCAGCCTCACGGGGGGCGGGGTAAAACTGTTTTTT.

The chain joins TRBV5-4 to TRBJ2-2, with D possibly matching TRBD1 (6 bases). The germline V and J ends were trimmed by 1 base and 3 bases, with 13 bases remaining between them. The CDR3 runs to 16 residues. Germline V gene data show CDR1 as SGHNT and CDR2 as YYREEE (reference sequence). The CDR3 sequence: CASSLNGQPYTGELFF. The CDR3 nucleotides read TGTGCCAGCAGCTTGAACGGACAGCCTTACACCGGGGAGCTGTTTTTT.

The chain recombines TRBV5-4 with TRBJ2-1; 8 positions agree with TRBD2. The J segment lost 6 bases and the V segment lost 3 bases, leaving 8 bases of the junction unmatched. In germline, CDR1 is SGHNT, CDR2 YYREEE (reference sequence). CDR3 size: 15 residues. CDR3 sequence: CASSSAGGSSNEQFF. CDR3 DNA: TGTGCCAGCAGCTCGGCGGGGGGCTCGTCCAATGAGCAGTTCTTC.

This clone appeared once. In DNA, the CDR3 is TGTGCCAGTAGTATCCGGACTAGCGGGGGTTCACAGTTCTTC. It yields the protein CASSIRTSGGSQFF. V and J are TRBV19 and TRBJ2-1; TRBD2 aligns across 13 bases. The trim removed 3 bases at V and 13 bases at J, leaving 6 bases unmatched. The CDR3 is 14 amino acids. From germline, CDR1 is LNHDA and CDR2 SQIVND (reference sequence).

V usage is TRBV19 and J usage is TRBJ2-7, with 8 bases identical to TRBD2. Germline V CDR1 and CDR2: LNHDA, SQIVND (reference sequence). There are 13 residues in the CDR3. The trim removed 7 bases at V and 4 bases at J, leaving 6 bases unmatched. CDR3 bases: TGTGCCAGTATATCGGGGGGGCGGTACGAGCAGTACTTC. Protein sequence: CASISGGRYEQYF. The complete variable domain, with remaining parts taken from reference TRBV19 and TRBJ2-7, reads DGGITQSPKYLFRKEGQNVTLSCEQNLNHDAMYWYRQDPGQGLRLIYYSQIVNDFQKGDIAEGYSVSREKKESFPLTVTSAQKNPTAFYLCASISGGRYEQYFGPGTRLTVT.

The rearrangement joins TRBV5-4 to TRBJ2-3, with 7 bases lining up with TRBD2. The V segment lost 4 bases and the J segment 3 bases; nucleotides outside the gene matches: 5. Germline CDR1 and CDR2: SGHNT and YYREEE (reference sequence). The CDR3 is made up of 14 amino acids. As DNA, the CDR3 is TGTGCCAGCAGCCGTGAACTAGCGACAGATACGCAGTATTTT. Protein sequence: CASSRELATDTQYF.

The V call is TRBV5-1, the J call TRBJ1-1; tentative D call: TRBD1 (5 bases). Germline V gene sequence: CDR1 SGHRS, CDR2 YFSETQ. Trimming cost V 4 bases and J 5 bases, with 12 bases left between them. The length of the CDR3 is 13 residues. Written as DNA, the CDR3 is TGCGCCAGCAGCCAGGGCGGGGGAACTGAAGCTTTCTTT. Its translation is CASSQGGGTEAFF.

The chain links TRBV5-8 to TRBJ2-3, with a tentative D call TRBD2 (6 bases). Germline CDR1 SGHTS, CDR2 YDEGEE. There are 12 residues in the CDR3. Trimming removed 5 bases from V and 3 bases from J, with 7 bases in between. The CDR3 region has the DNA TGTGCCAGCAGGGGGGGAACAGATACGCAGTATTTT. Amino acid sequence: CASRGGTDTQYF.

The chain uses TRBV10-3 and TRBJ1-5; D is possibly TRBD1 (5 bases). The CDR3 contains 17 residues. The germline V and J ends were trimmed by 0 bases and 0 bases, with 12 bases remaining between them. Germline assignment: CDR1 ENHRY and CDR2 SYGVKD. For the CDR3, the DNA is TGTGCCATCAGTGAGTCGACGCAGGGTAATAGCAATCAGCCCCAGCATTTT. Protein sequence: CAISESTQGNSNQPQHF.

V gene TRBV7-9 combines with J gene TRBJ2-5, with D perhaps TRBD1 (5 bases). Germline CDR1 SEHNR, CDR2 FQNEAQ (reference sequence). The ends were cut back, 4 bases at V and 2 bases at J, with 11 bases in the middle. There are 14 residues in the CDR3. CDR3 coding DNA: TGTGCCAGCAGCTCCATGAAGGGGCAAGAGACCCAGTACTTC. It codes for CASSSMKGQETQYF.

This chain joins TRBV7-9 and TRBJ1-2; D perhaps matches TRBD1 (6 bases). The CDR3 consists of 13 residues. Per the germline V gene, CDR1 is SEHNR and CDR2 is FQNEAQ (reference sequence). V dropped 5 bases and J dropped 3 bases, with 10 bases sitting between them. The CDR3 DNA sequence: TGTGCCAGCAGCATAGGACAGCACTATGGCTACACCTTC. Its protein product is CASSIGQHYGYTF.

The chain uses TRBV19 and TRBJ1-2; perhaps TRBD1 as D (5 bases). This CDR3 is 13 amino acids long. Trimming took 9 bases from V and 6 from J, leaving 17 bases between them. From germline, CDR1 is LNHDA and CDR2 SQIVND (reference sequence). The CDR3, as DNA: TGTGCCAGCTCACCTCAGGGTCGTGATGGCTACACCTTC. This sequence encodes CASSPQGRDGYTF. The full variable domain, with the rest looked up from reference TRBV19 and TRBJ1-2, is DGGITQSPKYLFRKEGQNVTLSCEQNLNHDAMYWYRQDPGQGLRLIYYSQIVNDFQKGDIAEGYSVSREKKESFPLTVTSAQKNPTAFYLCASSPQGRDGYTFGSGTRLTVV.

The chain uses TRBV5-1 and TRBJ1-1, with TRBD1 as a possible D gene (6 bases). The V gene lost 1 base and the J gene lost 10 bases, with 14 bases spanning the gap. Germline V lookup: CDR1 SGHRS, CDR2 YFSETQ. This CDR3 region has 13 residues. CDR3 loop: CASSLKLDSRAFF. The CDR3 DNA is TGCGCCAGCAGCTTGAAATTGGACAGTCGAGCTTTCTTT.

This chain links TRBV19 with TRBJ2-7, with 8 nucleotides matching TRBD1. Germline CDR1 LNHDA, CDR2 SQIVND (reference sequence). The CDR3 is 13 amino acids. J lost 8 bases, V lost 5 bases, and 8 bases had no gene match. The CDR3 loop reads CASSQGQAEKQYF. The CDR3 nucleotides are TGTGCCAGTAGTCAGGGACAGGCAGAAAAGCAGTACTTC.

J is TRBJ1-4 and V is TRBV2; D ambiguous. Trimming left V 4 bases short and J 8 bases short, with 14 bases between. CDR1 is SNHLY and CDR2 is FYNNEI in the germline V gene. The CDR3 covers 14 residues. Here the CDR3 reads CASSGLKNLEKLFF. CDR3 sequence (DNA): TGTGCCAGCAGTGGGTTAAAGAACCTAGAAAAACTGTTTTTT.

CDR3 loop: CASSRGTAGDTQYF. The CDR3 DNA is TGCGCCAGCAGCCGTGGGACAGCCGGAGATACGCAGTATTTT. The chain combines TRBV4-1 with TRBJ2-3; TRBD1 matches 7 bases. Germline CDR1 and CDR2: MGHRA and YSYEKL. V shed 4 bases and J 5 bases; nucleotides not matched to a gene: 6. CDR3 length equals 14 residues.

Written as DNA, the CDR3 is TGCGCCAGCAGCTCTTCAGGGGGTTTGGACGAGCAGTACTTC. Translation gives CASSSSGGLDEQYF. The chain couples TRBV5-1 to TRBJ2-7, with 7 bases identical to TRBD1. Germline V gene data show CDR1 as SGHRS and CDR2 as YFSETQ. Trimming removed 3 bases from V and 5 bases from J; junction bases left unmatched: 8. The CDR3 runs to 14 residues.

The chain recombines TRBV15 with TRBJ1-1; perhaps TRBD1 as D (5 bases). The V end lost 2 bases, the J end lost 8 bases, and 9 bases lay between the germline ends. Per the germline V gene, CDR1 is LNHNV and CDR2 is YYDKDF (reference sequence). The CDR3 runs to 12 residues. The DNA for the CDR3 is TGTGCCACCAGCAGACTTGCAGGGGAAGCTTTCTTT. Encoded protein: CATSRLAGEAFF.